These 32 T cell receptor beta chains share one sample of origin, sequenced in a study of graft-versus-host responses after intestinal transplantation. Responders (200,000, CFSE-labeled) were co-plated with 200,000 irradiated, violet-dye-labeled stimulators. Measured with immunoSEQ multiplex PCR; TCRdb has only the in-frame clones, and not every one. This table has about 970 clones, 45% to 50% appearing once. The specimen comprised alloreactive CD8+ T cells from a mixed lymphocyte reaction culture, sampled before transplantation. Subset indicated: CFSE-low proliferating T cells sorted from approximately 6-day pre-transplant mixed lymphocyte reaction (GvH or HvG direction). Source of these receptors: a human patient who was an organ donor for intestinal transplantation.

In regard to this clone: At one of its ends the junction is not consistent with the germline gene, which may arise from a read error. Additional DNA sequences in this sample encode the identical CDR3. The chain carries TRBV25-1 and TRBJ1-2; D not certain. Per germline, CDR1 MGHDK and CDR2 SYGVNS. The CDR3 is 12 residues long. The CDR3 nucleotides read TGTGCCAGTAGTGAATTAAATAGAGGCTACACCTTC. It is translated as CASSELNRGYTF.

The chain couples TRBV5-1 to TRBJ1-2, with D possibly TRBD1 on 5 matching bases. Trimming removed 0 bases from V and 4 bases from J, with 13 bases in between. The CDR3 extends over 15 amino acids. Germline V gene lookup returns CDR1 SGHRS and CDR2 YFSETQ. In nucleotides, the CDR3 is TGCGCCAGCAGCTTGGAGTTCCCTGGGGGCTATGGCTACACCTTC. It translates to CASSLEFPGGYGYTF.

The chain has TRBV2 and TRBJ1-2; D possibly corresponds to TRBD1 (5 bases). CDR1 SNHLY and CDR2 FYNNEI come from the germline V gene. Deletions cut 6 bases from V and 4 bases from J, with 18 bases between. The CDR3 length is 15 residues. CDR3 loop: CASSPWHYRGYGYTF. CDR3 DNA: TGTGCCAGCAGCCCGTGGCATTATAGGGGCTATGGCTACACCTTC. Together with reference TRBV2 and TRBJ1-2, the CDR3 gives the full variable domain: EPEVTQTPSHQVTQMGQEVILRCVPISNHLYFYWYRQILGQKVEFLVSFYNNEISEKSEIFDDQFSVERPDGSNFTLKIRSTKLEDSAMYFCASSPWHYRGYGYTFGSGTRLTVV.

The chain is built from TRBV5-1 and TRBJ2-7; D gene unclear. This CDR3 spans 12 amino acids. V lost 4 bases and J lost 3, with 8 bases in between. The germline V gene has CDR1 SGHRS and CDR2 YFSETQ. The CDR3 protein is CASSRVGYEQYF. In DNA, the CDR3 is TGCGCCAGCAGCAGGGTCGGCTACGAGCAGTACTTC.

Judged by abundance, this clone is large. The chain links TRBV4-1 to TRBJ2-7; TRBD2 matches at 12 bases. In germline, CDR1 is MGHRA, CDR2 YSYEKL. The CDR3 covers 15 residues. The V and J ends lost 6 bases and 4 bases, in that order; junction bases with no gene match: 7. For the CDR3, the DNA is TGCGCCAGCAGACTGAGGACTAGCGGGGCATACGAGCAGTACTTC. Translation gives CASRLRTSGAYEQYF.

The genes are TRBV29-1 and TRBJ2-7; TRBD2 matches 8 bases. Per the germline V gene, CDR1 is SQVTM and CDR2 is ANQGSEA. The V and J ends lost 3 bases and 3 bases, in that order; junction bases with no gene match: 7. The CDR3 runs 14 residues. CDR3 nucleotide sequence: TGCAGCGTTGATTTTAGCGGGGCCGACTACGAGCAGTACTTC. Encoded protein: CSVDFSGADYEQYF.

The chain links TRBV4-1 to TRBJ1-2; 9 bases map to TRBD1. The CDR3 has 15 amino acids. The V gene's germline CDR1 is MGHRA and CDR2 YSYEKL. Unmatched junction bases numbered 8, after V lost 3 bases and J lost 6 bases. CDR3 bases: TGCGCCAGCAGCCACCACCGGGACAGGGTTGATGGCTACACCTTC. Encoded protein: CASSHHRDRVDGYTF.

The rearrangement joins TRBV5-4 to TRBJ1-1; a possible D gene is TRBD1 (5 bases). This CDR3 has 14 amino acids. Germline V gene sequence: CDR1 SGHNT, CDR2 YYREEE (reference sequence). Trimming shortened V by 1 base and J by 4 bases, and 11 bases separated the two germline ends. This CDR3 is CASSLRGRGTEAFF. CDR3 nucleotides: TGTGCCAGCAGCTTGAGGGGCAGAGGCACTGAAGCTTTCTTT.

The V gene is TRBV6-6, the J gene TRBJ2-5; 8 bases are shared with TRBD2. The tail of the sequence fits TRBJ2-7 better, so the J call may be wrong. Germline V gene lookup returns CDR1 MNHNY and CDR2 SVGAGI (reference sequence). This CDR3 spans 15 amino acids. The CDR3 nucleotides are TGTGCCAGCAGTTACTCGGTGGCCGGGAGGGGCGAGCAGTACTTC. This codes for CASSYSVAGRGEQYF.

The chain is built from TRBV2 and TRBJ2-1, with D possibly being TRBD1 (6 bases). The CDR3 loop spans 14 amino acids. Trimming removed 2 bases at V and 3 bases at J, with 8 bases between. In germline, CDR1 is SNHLY, CDR2 FYNNEI. The DNA for the CDR3 is TGTGCCAGCAGTGAACGGGACATCTACAATGAGCAGTTCTTC. Its protein product is CASSERDIYNEQFF.

The rearrangement uses TRBV9 and TRBJ1-6; 9 bases agree with TRBD1. The J segment lost 9 bases and the V segment lost 3 bases, leaving 4 bases of the junction unmatched. This CDR3 spans 14 amino acids. Germline V gene lookup returns CDR1 SGDLS and CDR2 YYNGEE. As DNA, the CDR3 is TGTGCCAGCAGCGCGGACAGGGGAATTTCACCCCTCCACTTT. This encodes CASSADRGISPLHF.

This clone is classed as large. The J gene is TRBJ1-4, the V gene TRBV5-6, with D perhaps TRBD1 (5 bases). V was shortened by 4 bases and J by 4 bases, with 8 bases between the two germline ends. The germline V gene encodes CDR1 SGHDT and CDR2 YYEEEE. The CDR3 has 13 amino acids. CDR3 sequence (DNA): TGTGCCAGCAGCCGACAGTATAATGAAAAACTGTTTTTT. The encoded protein is CASSRQYNEKLFF.

This clone appeared once. CDR3 in DNA: TGTGCCAGCAGTTTCCTCGGAGATACGCAGTATTTT. Its translation: CASSFLGDTQYF. The chain uses TRBV27 and TRBJ2-3; no definite D call. V lost 3 bases to trimming and J lost 5 bases, with 6 bases between them. Germline V lookup: CDR1 MNHEY, CDR2 SMNVEV (reference sequence). CDR3 length: 12 residues.

Only one count was recorded for this clone. The rearrangement joins TRBV30 to TRBJ2-3; the match to TRBD1 covers 11 bases. After removal of 5 bases from V and 6 bases from J, the junction contained 10 bases not matched to a gene. This CDR3 has 15 residues. Germline V gene sequence: CDR1 GTSNPN, CDR2 SVGIG (reference sequence). In DNA form, the CDR3 reads TGTGCCTGGTCCAGGACAGGGGGCGGAGGGGATACGCAGTATTTT. It encodes CAWSRTGGGGDTQYF. Looking up the rest from reference TRBV30 and TRBJ2-3 gives the full variable domain: SQTIHQWPATLVQPVGSPLSLECTVEGTSNPNLYWYRQAAGRGLQLLFYSVGIGQISSEVPQNLSASRPQDRQFILSSKKLLLSDSGFYLCAWSRTGGGGDTQYFGPGTRLTVL.

The CDR3 nucleotides read TGTGCCAGCAGTTATTCTGCGGGCGGAACCGGGGAGCTGTTTTTT. Protein sequence: CASSYSAGGTGELFF. V gene TRBV6-5 combines with J gene TRBJ2-2; possibly TRBD2 for D (5 bases). CDR3 size: 15 residues. Germline V gene sequence: CDR1 MNHEY, CDR2 SVGAGI. V dropped 3 bases and J dropped 5 bases, with 13 bases sitting between them.

The gene calls are TRBV4-3 and TRBJ1-1, with a tentative D call TRBD1 (5 bases). Germline V gene lookup returns CDR1 LGHNA and CDR2 YSLEER. The CDR3 runs to 14 residues. V was shortened by 1 base and J by 5 bases, with 11 bases between the two germline ends. CDR3 nucleotides: TGCGCCAGCAGCCAAGCCGTCCGGGGGACTGAAGCTTTCTTT. It yields the protein CASSQAVRGTEAFF.

J is TRBJ1-1 and V is TRBV4-1; TRBD1 might be the D (5 bases). Germline CDR1 and CDR2: MGHRA and YSYEKL. This CDR3 spans 15 amino acids. V was clipped by 1 base and J by 8 bases, with 17 bases between them. The CDR3 protein is CASSQVLTPGSEAFF. CDR3 DNA: TGCGCCAGCAGCCAAGTCCTCACTCCAGGGTCAGAAGCTTTCTTT.

In DNA, the CDR3 is TGTGCCAGCAGCTTGGTTGGGGGGTCCTACGAGCAGTACTTC. This translates into CASSLVGGSYEQYF. The chain couples TRBV5-6 to TRBJ2-7, with a tentative D call TRBD2 (6 bases). CDR1 is SGHDT, CDR2 YYEEEE, per germline. CDR3 length equals 14 residues. Trimming stripped 0 bases from V and 1 base from J, with 8 bases between.

This clone appeared a few times. This chain joins TRBV6-6 and TRBJ2-7; D is possibly TRBD2 (6 bases). The germline V gene encodes CDR1 MNHNY and CDR2 SVGAGI (reference sequence). The CDR3 is made up of 14 amino acids. The ends were cut back, 2 bases at V and 3 bases at J, with 11 bases in the middle. DNA of the CDR3: TGTGCCAGCAGTTACGGGGCGGGGCACTACGAGCAGTACTTC. It codes for CASSYGAGHYEQYF.

Here the CDR3 reads CASSPQQGETQYF. The CDR3 DNA follows: TGTGCCAGCAGCCCCCAGCAGGGTGAGACCCAGTACTTC. V and J are TRBV7-3 and TRBJ2-5; a weak D match, TRBD1 (5 bases). V was trimmed by 5 bases and J by 5 bases, leaving 12 bases between them. The germline gives CDR1 SGHTA, CDR2 FQGTGA. This CDR3 is built from 13 residues.

This chain joins TRBV7-3 and TRBJ2-5; D might be TRBD1 (7 bases). The CDR3 length is 14 residues. Trimming took off 2 bases at V and 11 bases at J, with 18 bases between the two ends. The germline gives CDR1 SGHTA, CDR2 FQGTGA. The CDR3 DNA follows: TGTGCCAGCAGCTTAGAGGGGGCCGGGAGAGAGCAGTACTTC. This sequence encodes CASSLEGAGREQYF.

This chain uses TRBV6-1 with TRBJ2-6; D ambiguous. Trimming shortened V by 3 bases and J by 0 bases, and 3 bases separated the two germline ends. CDR1 is MNHNS and CDR2 is SASEGT in the germline V gene. The CDR3 has 14 amino acids. In DNA form, the CDR3 reads TGTGCCAGCAGTGACAACTCTGGGGCCAACGTCCTGACTTTC. Translated: CASSDNSGANVLTF.

This clone was seen more than once but under ten times. V and J are TRBV6-1 and TRBJ1-1, with D possibly being TRBD1 (5 bases). V dropped 6 bases and J dropped 5 bases, with 10 bases sitting between them. This CDR3 is 12 amino acids long. Germline V gene data show CDR1 as MNHNS and CDR2 as SASEGT. CDR3 amino acids: CASRLGGTEAFF. The CDR3 DNA follows: TGTGCCAGCAGGCTCGGGGGTACTGAAGCTTTCTTT.

The chain uses TRBV7-9 and TRBJ2-1; unclear D gene. The CDR3 sequence is 14 residues long. V lost 5 bases to trimming and J lost 5 bases, with 13 bases between them. Germline CDR1 reads SEHNR; CDR2 reads FQNEAQ (reference sequence). The CDR3 nucleotides read TGTGCCAGCAGCCCGAAGGAGTGGCACAATGAGCAGTTCTTC. This encodes CASSPKEWHNEQFF.

The chain recombines TRBV11-2 with TRBJ2-7, with TRBD2 identical over 7 bases. V was pared by 5 bases and J by 0 bases, with 13 bases of the junction left unmatched. The germline V gene has CDR1 SGHAT and CDR2 FQNNGV. The CDR3 extends over 17 amino acids. This CDR3 is CASSAWGSGAISYEQYF. In nucleotides, the CDR3 is TGTGCCAGCAGCGCCTGGGGGAGCGGGGCTATCTCCTACGAGCAGTACTTC.

This chain uses TRBV9 with TRBJ1-3; D perhaps matches TRBD1 (5 bases). Germline CDR1 SGDLS, CDR2 YYNGEE. The germline V and J ends were trimmed by 0 bases and 2 bases, with 15 bases remaining between them. This CDR3 spans 17 amino acids. In nucleotides, the CDR3 is TGTGCCAGCAGCGTAGGGAAGGGGCGCACCCCTGGAAACACCATATATTTT. Amino acid sequence: CASSVGKGRTPGNTIYF.

In its sample, this clone ranks as large. V gene TRBV19 combines with J gene TRBJ1-6, with unresolved D. Germline values: CDR1 LNHDA, CDR2 SQIVND (reference sequence). This CDR3 spans 14 amino acids. The ends were cut back, 5 bases at V and 9 bases at J, with 14 bases in the middle. CDR3: CASSREGGASPLHF. In nucleotides, the CDR3 is TGTGCCAGTAGTCGGGAGGGAGGCGCTTCACCCCTCCACTTT.

The gene calls are TRBV10-1 and TRBJ2-6; the D is unclear. V lost 5 bases and J lost 5, with 22 bases in between. Germline CDR1 is WNHNN and CDR2 is SYGVQD (reference sequence). The length of the CDR3 is 18 residues. The DNA for the CDR3 is TGCGCCAGCAGTTTCAAGCCGATCGCACAAAGTCGGGCCAACGTCCTGACTTTC. Amino acids: CASSFKPIAQSRANVLTF.

This chain uses TRBV5-4 with TRBJ2-6; D gene unclear. The CDR3 consists of 18 residues. Germline values: CDR1 SGHNT, CDR2 YYREEE (reference sequence). Deletions cut 7 bases from V and 5 bases from J, with 25 bases between. The DNA of the CDR3 is TGTGCCAGCTTGGCAGGCGTACCAGACCAAAGTCGGGCCAACGTCCTGACTTTC. Its translation: CASLAGVPDQSRANVLTF.

This chain uses TRBV2 with TRBJ2-7; D call uncertain. The V end lost 3 bases, the J end lost 3 bases, and 12 bases lay between the germline ends. Germline V CDR1 and CDR2: SNHLY, FYNNEI. There are 14 residues in the CDR3. The CDR3 loop reads CASSELGRSYEQYF. The CDR3 coding sequence is TGTGCCAGCAGTGAGCTGGGCCGAAGCTACGAGCAGTACTTC.

This chain joins TRBV11-3 and TRBJ1-1; 9 bases are shared with TRBD1. The germline CDR1 and CDR2 sequences are SGHNT and YENEEA. This CDR3 comprises 15 residues. The ends lost 5 bases at V and 1 base at J; junction bases unmatched: 5. The CDR3 region has the DNA TGTGCCAGCAGCCAGCCGGGACAGGGGAACACTGAAGCTTTCTTT. Encoded protein: CASSQPGQGNTEAFF.

The CDR3 DNA is TGTGCCAGCAGTACGACTACAGGGTTCGGGGAGCTGTTTTTT. This encodes CASSTTTGFGELFF. The rearrangement links TRBV6-1 to TRBJ2-2, with D possibly being TRBD1 (6 bases). Germline V CDR1 and CDR2: MNHNS, SASEGT. The CDR3 contains 14 residues. The V end lost 5 bases, the J end lost 7 bases, and 14 bases lay between the germline ends.